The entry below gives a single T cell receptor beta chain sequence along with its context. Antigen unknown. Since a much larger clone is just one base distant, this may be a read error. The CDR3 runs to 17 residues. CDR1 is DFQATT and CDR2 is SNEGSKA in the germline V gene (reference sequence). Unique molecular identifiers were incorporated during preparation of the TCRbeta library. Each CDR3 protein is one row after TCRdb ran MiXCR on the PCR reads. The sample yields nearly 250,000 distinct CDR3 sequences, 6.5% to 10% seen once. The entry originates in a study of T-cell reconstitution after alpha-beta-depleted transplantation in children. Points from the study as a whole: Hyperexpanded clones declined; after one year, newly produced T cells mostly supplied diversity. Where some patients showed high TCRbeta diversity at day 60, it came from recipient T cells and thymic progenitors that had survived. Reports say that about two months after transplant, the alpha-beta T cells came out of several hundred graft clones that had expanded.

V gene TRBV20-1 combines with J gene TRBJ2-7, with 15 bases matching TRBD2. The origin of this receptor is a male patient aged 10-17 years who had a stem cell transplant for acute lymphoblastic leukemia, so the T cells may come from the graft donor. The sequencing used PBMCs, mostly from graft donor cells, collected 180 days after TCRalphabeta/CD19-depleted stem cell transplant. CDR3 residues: CSASGLAGGPGSYEQCF. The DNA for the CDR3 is TGCAGTGCTTCCGGACTAGCGGGAGGGCCTGGATCCTACGAGCAGTGCTTC.